This T cell receptor beta chain was retrieved from a study of blood T cell repertoires in COVID-19. Looking at the study overall: COVID-19 samples, acute and convalescent, were from the United States, Italy and Spain.

Individuals aged about 18 to 100 years were recruited from 24 US areas. Clinical history reported by participants formed the basis on which cohorts were assigned. Original handling: Using reference gene primer amplification, nucleated cell counts were estimated. Here immunoSEQ multiplex PCR was the method, and the copy in TCRdb shows in-frame clones only, minus some. That table furnishes V, J and clone size, whereas the DNA furnished D and trimming. The sample carries around 180,000 clones, 89% recorded once. The CDR3 extends over 15 amino acids. The germline CDR1 and CDR2 sequences are SGHRS and YFSETQ. The V and J ends lost 4 bases and 2 bases respectively, with 13 bases between them.

The clonotype originates from a woman between 35 and 50 years old with acute COVID-19. The chain is built from TRBV5-1 and TRBJ2-1, with a tentative D call TRBD2 (6 bases). Sequencing used PBMCs or T cells enriched from blood (not recorded which). The CDR3 spells CASSRGTATYNEQFF. DNA for the CDR3: TGCGCCAGCAGCCGGGGGACGGCTACCTACAATGAGCAGTTCTTC.